This entry lists 26 T cell receptor beta chains sequenced from one sample in a study of response to subunit inactivated influenza vaccine. One entry per CDR3 protein, called by TCRdb with MiXCR from the RT-PCR reads. The sample lists some 500,000 distinct CDR3 sequences, more than 15% seen once, with 3% in the top ten. Specimen: CD4+ T cells sorted from PBMCs, collected roughly 24 months after vaccination. The receptors shown here come from a man between 45 and 75 years old who received an inactivated influenza vaccine.

The genes are TRBV2 and TRBJ2-1; D gene uncertain. The CDR3 is 13 residues long. Deletions cut 4 bases from V and 6 bases from J, with 10 bases between. Germline V gives CDR1 SNHLY, CDR2 FYNNEI. The DNA for the CDR3 is TGTGCCAGCAGTGTCATGGCCTTCAATGAGCAGTTCTTC. It specifies CASSVMAFNEQFF.

The V and J genes are TRBV14 and TRBJ2-4, with no clear D. Germline V lookup: CDR1 SGHDN, CDR2 FVKESK. The length of the CDR3 is 18 residues. V was clipped by 3 bases and J by 1 base, with 19 bases between them. This CDR3 reads CASSHSFGLPGAKNIQYF. Here the CDR3 DNA reads TGTGCCAGCAGCCATAGCTTTGGCCTCCCCGGGGCCAAAAACATTCAGTACTTC.

This clonotype was recorded at least ten times. The chain couples TRBV27 to TRBJ2-2; D is unclear. Germline V lookup: CDR1 MNHEY, CDR2 SMNVEV (reference sequence). The V gene lost 3 bases and the J gene lost 5 bases, with 7 bases spanning the gap. The CDR3 is made up of 13 amino acids. The CDR3 loop reads CASSFMGTGELFF. CDR3 nucleotides: TGTGCCAGCAGTTTTATGGGGACCGGGGAGCTGTTTTTT.

This clonotype has ten or more counts. The chain joins TRBV20-1 to TRBJ1-2; D not certain. The germline CDR1 and CDR2 sequences are DFQATT and SNEGSKA (reference sequence). Trimming removed 6 bases from V and 2 bases from J, with 10 bases in between. The CDR3 covers 12 residues. CDR3 residues: CSADWPNYGYTF. As DNA, the CDR3 is TGCAGTGCGGATTGGCCCAACTATGGCTACACCTTC.

This clonotype was counted a few times. The chain is built from TRBV9 and TRBJ2-1; D not certain. CDR3 length: 12 amino acids. V lost 4 bases to trimming and J lost 5 bases, with 7 bases between them. Looked up from germline, CDR1 is SGDLS and CDR2 is YYNGEE. The DNA for the CDR3 is TGTGCCAGCAGCCCCCTGGACAATGAGCAGTTCTTC. It translates to CASSPLDNEQFF.

The rearrangement links TRBV20-1 to TRBJ2-3; D gene ambiguous. This CDR3 contains 12 residues. Between the trimmed V and J ends, which lost 7 bases and 0 bases, there was a span of 8 bases. From germline, CDR1 is DFQATT and CDR2 SNEGSKA (reference sequence). CDR3 nucleotide sequence: TGCAGTGTGGCCTCTAGCACAGATACGCAGTATTTT. Amino acid sequence: CSVASSTDTQYF.

This chain connects TRBV6-4 to TRBJ2-3; the D gene is possibly TRBD1 (6 bases). Trimming shortened V by 4 bases and J by 6 bases, and 11 bases separated the two germline ends. Germline V CDR1 and CDR2: MRHNA, SNTAGT. The CDR3 has 13 amino acids. The CDR3 protein is CASSARTVDTQYF. In DNA, the CDR3 is TGTGCCAGCAGTGCCCGGACAGTTGATACGCAGTATTTT.

This clonotype was picked up a small number of times. The J gene is TRBJ1-3, the V gene TRBV7-2; D gene uncertain. V gave up 1 base and J gave up 6 bases, with 4 bases separating them. CDR1 is SGHTA, CDR2 FQGNSA, per germline. CDR3 length: 12 amino acids. The CDR3, as DNA: TGTGCCAGCAGCTTAGACCTAAACACCATATATTTT. This encodes CASSLDLNTIYF.

A few counts support this clonotype. The J gene is TRBJ1-2, the V gene TRBV6-1; D may be TRBD1 (5 bases). Germline values: CDR1 MNHNS, CDR2 SASEGT. This CDR3 contains 13 residues. Trimming took 6 bases from V and 8 from J, leaving 16 bases between them. The CDR3 nucleotides are TGTGCCAGCAGGGACGGGACCATAGGAGGCTACACCTTC. It translates to CASRDGTIGGYTF.

The V and J genes are TRBV15 and TRBJ2-5, with TRBD1 matching over 10 bases. CDR3 length equals 15 residues. V lost 4 bases, J lost 1 base, and 3 bases stayed unmatched. Germline V gene sequence: CDR1 LNHNV, CDR2 YYDKDF (reference sequence). The CDR3 bases are TGTGCCACCAGCATACGGACAGGGGGCCAAGAGACCCAGTACTTC. Its translation is CATSIRTGGQETQYF.

This clonotype was seen more than once but under ten times. J is TRBJ2-5 and V is TRBV12-3 or TRBV12-4; the D is unclear. The CDR3 covers 13 residues. The germline V and J ends were trimmed by 6 bases and 1 base, with 9 bases remaining between them. The CDR3 here is CASSRRAQETQYF. CDR3 nucleotide sequence: TGTGCCAGCAGCCGACGGGCCCAAGAGACCCAGTACTTC.

A few counts support this clonotype. A read error may explain this, as a much larger clone is one base away. This sequence joins TRBV7-2 and TRBJ2-1, with TRBD2 identical over 7 bases. Per germline, CDR1 SGHTA and CDR2 FQGNSA. Trimming took 1 base from V and 7 from J; bases not matched to a gene: 1. The CDR3 contains 13 residues. The DNA of the CDR3 is TGTGCCAGCAGCTTAGACGGGGGGAATGAGCAGTTCTTC. Protein: CASSLDGGNEQFF.

This chain connects TRBV29-1 to TRBJ2-1; the match to TRBD2 covers 11 bases. With 6 bases clipped from V and 5 bases from J, the junction kept 6 bases outside the gene matches. This CDR3 is 14 amino acids long. Germline V gives CDR1 SQVTM, CDR2 ANQGSEA. The CDR3 reads CSVAGLAENNEQFF. Here the CDR3 DNA reads TGCAGCGTGGCGGGACTAGCGGAGAACAATGAGCAGTTCTTC.

The table lists this clonotype with a few counts. The chain joins TRBV3-1 to TRBJ1-5; D not resolved. The germline V gene has CDR1 LGHDT and CDR2 YNNKEL (reference sequence). V was shortened by 3 bases and J by 3 bases, with 9 bases between the two germline ends. The CDR3 totals 14 residues. The CDR3 protein is CASSQGAPNQPQHF. In DNA, the CDR3 is TGTGCCAGCAGCCAGGGTGCTCCCAATCAGCCCCAGCATTTT.

This chain uses TRBV7-2 with TRBJ2-7; TRBD2 aligns across 11 bases. The CDR3 totals 15 residues. Trimming removed 4 bases from V and 2 bases from J; junction bases left unmatched: 4. Per germline, CDR1 SGHTA and CDR2 FQGNSA. The CDR3 DNA is TGTGCCAGCAGCTCGCCGGGACTAGCGGCCTACGAGCAGTACTTC. Translation gives CASSSPGLAAYEQYF.

This clonotype has ten or more counts. The chain employs TRBV27 and TRBJ1-5; weak D call: TRBD1 (5 bases). Germline loops: CDR1 MNHEY, CDR2 SMNVEV (reference sequence). The V end lost 5 bases, the J end lost 7 bases, and 18 bases lay between the germline ends. The length of the CDR3 is 15 residues. The CDR3 spells CASSLGRAGNQPQHF. CDR3 coding DNA: TGTGCCAGCAGTCTTGGGCGGGCAGGGAACCAGCCCCAGCATTTT.

The gene calls are TRBV6-2 or TRBV6-3 and TRBJ2-5; the D is unclear. The germline V gene encodes CDR1 MNHEY and CDR2 SVGEGT. The CDR3 covers 14 residues. The V end was cut by 5 bases, the J end by 4 bases, with 14 bases between. DNA for the CDR3: TGTGCCAGCAGTGGTGGACCCCTGGCAGAGACCCAGTACTTC. Residues: CASSGGPLAETQYF.

The J gene is TRBJ2-7, the V gene TRBV4-3; D ambiguous. The CDR3 is 14 amino acids. The V end lost 4 bases, the J end lost 0 bases, and 10 bases lay between the germline ends. The germline V gene has CDR1 LGHNA and CDR2 YSLEER. The CDR3 nucleotides read TGCGCCAGCAGCCCTCGACTTGGCTCCTACGAGCAGTACTTC. The encoded protein is CASSPRLGSYEQYF.

A word on this clonotype: At one end, the junction sequence differs from germline, possibly due to a read error. The rearrangement uses TRBV29-1 and TRBJ1-2, with D perhaps TRBD1 (5 bases). Germline V CDR1 and CDR2: SQVTM, ANQGSEA. The CDR3 spans 11 residues. The CDR3 loop is CSVEQSRAPFF. The CDR3 nucleotides are TGCAGCGTTGAACAATCCAGGGCCCCCTTCTTC.

This clonotype came up a few times. J is TRBJ2-7 and V is TRBV7-2, with D perhaps matching TRBD2 (6 bases). Germline V gene sequence: CDR1 SGHTA, CDR2 FQGNSA. V lost 1 base to trimming and J lost 2 bases, with 12 bases between them. The CDR3 consists of 15 residues. The CDR3 reads CASSLDPRGTYEQYF. The CDR3 DNA reads TGTGCCAGCAGCTTAGATCCACGGGGGACCTACGAGCAGTACTTC.

Only one count was recorded for this clonotype. J is TRBJ1-1 and V is TRBV29-1; no clear D. Trimming took off 3 bases at V and 0 bases at J, with 8 bases between the two ends. Germline loops: CDR1 SQVTM, CDR2 ANQGSEA. The CDR3 is 13 residues long. The CDR3 region is CSVERRMNTEAFF. The CDR3 nucleotides are TGCAGCGTTGAGAGGCGCATGAACACTGAAGCTTTCTTT. Drawing the rest from reference TRBV29-1 and TRBJ1-1, the complete variable domain is SAVISQKPSRDICQRGTSLTIQCQVDSQVTMMFWYRQQPGQSLTLIATANQGSEATYESGFVIDKFPISRPNLTFSTLTVSNMSPEDSSIYLCSVERRMNTEAFFGQGTRLTVV.

The chain employs TRBV29-1 and TRBJ2-5; D not certain. The CDR3 length is 13 residues. CDR1 and CDR2 from the germline V gene are SQVTM and ANQGSEA. V dropped 4 bases and J dropped 2 bases, with 11 bases sitting between them. The CDR3 DNA is TGCAGCGTTGCCCACGACATGCAAGAGACCCAGTACTTC. The encoded protein is CSVAHDMQETQYF. Full variable domain (rest looked up from reference TRBV29-1 and TRBJ2-5): SAVISQKPSRDICQRGTSLTIQCQVDSQVTMMFWYRQQPGQSLTLIATANQGSEATYESGFVIDKFPISRPNLTFSTLTVSNMSPEDSSIYLCSVAHDMQETQYFGPGTRLLVL.

This clonotype has more than one count but fewer than ten. The chain links TRBV4-2 to TRBJ2-3, with D perhaps matching TRBD2 (6 bases). The germline V gene has CDR1 LGHNA and CDR2 YNFKEQ. The CDR3 has 16 residues. V was trimmed by 1 base and J by 0 bases, leaving 11 bases between them. The CDR3 loop is CASSQGPAGSTDTQYF. The CDR3 coding sequence is TGTGCCAGCAGCCAAGGGCCAGCGGGCAGCACAGATACGCAGTATTTT.

Concerning this clonotype itself: Relative to the germline gene, one junction end is altered; a read error may explain this. The chain combines TRBV5-1 with TRBJ1-2, with TRBD1 matching 8 bases. The germline V gene has CDR1 SGHRS and CDR2 YFSETQ. The CDR3 sequence is 14 residues long. The CDR3: CASSLVQGDSGCTF. The DNA of the CDR3 is TGCGCCAGCAGCTTGGTACAGGGGGACTCTGGCTGCACCTTC.

The V call is TRBV20-1, the J call TRBJ1-5; D is ambiguous. CDR3 length equals 13 residues. Trimming pared 5 bases from V and 5 bases from J, leaving 13 bases between. CDR1 DFQATT and CDR2 SNEGSKA come from the germline V gene (reference sequence). The CDR3 DNA sequence: TGCAGTGCTGGGAGGGAGGGAGATCAGCCCCAGCATTTT. Translating gives CSAGREGDQPQHF.

This chain joins TRBV3-1 and TRBJ1-1; D is uncertain. The CDR3 runs 17 residues. Germline CDR1 LGHDT, CDR2 YNNKEL (reference sequence). Trimming cost V 1 base and J 1 base, with 16 bases left between them. The CDR3 sequence: CASSQVPGRASNTEAFF. Here the CDR3 DNA reads TGTGCCAGCAGCCAAGTCCCCGGGAGGGCGTCGAACACTGAAGCTTTCTTT.